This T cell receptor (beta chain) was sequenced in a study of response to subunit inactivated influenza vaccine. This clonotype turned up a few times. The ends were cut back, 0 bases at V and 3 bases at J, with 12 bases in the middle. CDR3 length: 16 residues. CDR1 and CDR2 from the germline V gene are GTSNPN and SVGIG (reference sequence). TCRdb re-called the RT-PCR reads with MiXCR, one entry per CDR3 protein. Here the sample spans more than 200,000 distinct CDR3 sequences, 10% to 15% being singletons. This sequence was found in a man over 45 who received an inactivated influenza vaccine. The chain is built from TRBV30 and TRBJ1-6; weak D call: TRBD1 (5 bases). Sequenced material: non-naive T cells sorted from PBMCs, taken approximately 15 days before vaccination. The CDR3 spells CAWSVRKTDYNSPLHF. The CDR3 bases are TGTGCCTGGAGTGTACGAAAGACAGACTATAATTCACCCCTCCACTTT.